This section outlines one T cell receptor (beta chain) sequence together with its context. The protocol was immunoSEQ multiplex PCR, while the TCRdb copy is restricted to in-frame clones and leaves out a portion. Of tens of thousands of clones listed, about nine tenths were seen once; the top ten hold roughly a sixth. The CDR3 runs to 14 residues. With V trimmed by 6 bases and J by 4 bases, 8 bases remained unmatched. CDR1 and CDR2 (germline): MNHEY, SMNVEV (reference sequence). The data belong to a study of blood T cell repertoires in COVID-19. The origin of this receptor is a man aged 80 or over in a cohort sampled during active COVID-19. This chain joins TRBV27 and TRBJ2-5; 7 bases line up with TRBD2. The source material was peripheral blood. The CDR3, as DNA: TGTGCCAGCAGCAAATCGGGGGGTTTAGAGACCCAGTACTTC. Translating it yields CASSKSGGLETQYF.